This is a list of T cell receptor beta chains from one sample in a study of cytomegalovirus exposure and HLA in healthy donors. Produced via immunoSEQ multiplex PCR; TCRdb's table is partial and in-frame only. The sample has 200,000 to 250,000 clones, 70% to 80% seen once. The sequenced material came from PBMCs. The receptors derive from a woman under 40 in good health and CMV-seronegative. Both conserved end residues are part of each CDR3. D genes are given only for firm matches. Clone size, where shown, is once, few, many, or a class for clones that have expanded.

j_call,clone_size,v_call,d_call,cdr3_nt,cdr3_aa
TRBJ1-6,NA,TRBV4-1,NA,TGCGCCAGCAGCCAAGCACAGGGTCGGAATTCACCCCTCCACTTT,CASSQAQGRNSPLHF
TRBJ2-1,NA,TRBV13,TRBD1,TGTGCCAGCAGCTCCCACACCCGGACAGGGGGGAATGAGCAGTTCTTC,CASSSHTRTGGNEQFF
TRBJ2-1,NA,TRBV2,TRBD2,TGTGCCAGCAGCACACTAGCGGACAATGAGCAGTTCTTC,CASSTLADNEQFF
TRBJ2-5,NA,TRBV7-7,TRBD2,TGTGCCAGCAGCCTTAGGGCCCCGGGACTAGCGGGAGCAGAGACCCAGTACTTC,CASSLRAPGLAGAETQYF
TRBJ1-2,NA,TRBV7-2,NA,TGTGCCAGCAGCTTAGCGCCGCAACAGGAATGGTATGGCTACACCTTC,CASSLAPQQEWYGYTF
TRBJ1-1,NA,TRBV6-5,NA,TGTGCCAGCAGTTACTCTGGTCAGGGTGGGACTGAAGCTTTCTTT,CASSYSGQGGTEAFF
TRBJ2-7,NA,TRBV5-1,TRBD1,TGCGCCAGCAGCCCCGGGACAGCAATTACCTACGAGCAGTACTTC,CASSPGTAITYEQYF
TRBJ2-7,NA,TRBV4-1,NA,TGCGCCAGCAGCCATGGGGGACTCGGGTCCATCTACGAGCAGTACTTC,CASSHGGLGSIYEQYF
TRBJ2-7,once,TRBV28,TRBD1,TGTGCCAGCAGTTTTAGACAGGGAGCCGAGCAGTACTTC,CASSFRQGAEQYF
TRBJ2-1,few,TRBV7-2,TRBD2,TGTGCCAGCAGCCCGCGGGGGGGCCGCTACAATGAGCAGTTCTTC,CASSPRGGRYNEQFF
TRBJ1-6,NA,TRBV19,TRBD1,TGTGCCAGTAGTATGACAGGGGACGGTAATTCACCCCTCCACTTT,CASSMTGDGNSPLHF
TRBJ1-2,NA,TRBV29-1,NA,TGCAGCGTTGGACAGTACAATGGCTACACCTTC,CSVGQYNGYTF
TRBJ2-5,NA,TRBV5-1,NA,TGCGCCAGCAGCCCCGGGGGACTTATCGGGGAGACCCAGTACTTC,CASSPGGLIGETQYF
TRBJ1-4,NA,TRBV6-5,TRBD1,TGTGCCAGCTTGGACAGGACTAATGAAAAACTGTTTTTT,CASLDRTNEKLFF
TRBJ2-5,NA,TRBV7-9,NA,TGTGCCAGCAGCTTAATTCCGGAGACCCAGTACTTC,CASSLIPETQYF
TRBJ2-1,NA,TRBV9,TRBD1,TGTGCCAGCAGCGTAGTAACAGGGGGCAATGAGCAGTTCTTC,CASSVVTGGNEQFF
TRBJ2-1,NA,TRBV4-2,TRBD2,TGTGCCAGCAGCCAAGCGGTAGCGGGAGGGACCTACAATGAGCAGTTCTTC,CASSQAVAGGTYNEQFF
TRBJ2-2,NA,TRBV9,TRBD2,TGTGCCAGCAGCGCAGCTAGCGGGGGGCCCTATGGGGAGCTGTTTTTT,CASSAASGGPYGELFF
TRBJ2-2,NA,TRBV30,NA,TGTGCCTGGAGCGACTACATGGGTTGGGAGACCGGGGAGCTGTTTTTT,CAWSDYMGWETGELFF
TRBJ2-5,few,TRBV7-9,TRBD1,TGTGCCAGCAGCCCCGGGACAGCCCAAGAGACCCAGTACTTC,CASSPGTAQETQYF
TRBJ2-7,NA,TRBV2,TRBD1,TGTGCCAGCGGATCGGACAGGGGGGCCTACGAGCAGTACTTC,CASGSDRGAYEQYF
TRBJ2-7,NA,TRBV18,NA,TGTGCCAGCTCACCTTTTCCTGGGACACAGCAGGCCTACGAGCAGTACTTC,CASSPFPGTQQAYEQYF
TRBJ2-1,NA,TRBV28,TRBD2,TGTGCCAGCAGGACCACTAGCGGGAGGGCCTATGAGCAGTTCTTC,CASRTTSGRAYEQFF
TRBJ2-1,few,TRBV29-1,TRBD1,TGCAGCGCCGGGACAGGGGGGAATGAGCAGTTCTTC,CSAGTGGNEQFF
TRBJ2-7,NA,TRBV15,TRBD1,TGTGCCACCAGCAGAACAATCCCCGGACAGGGAAGGGACGAGCAGTACTTC,CATSRTIPGQGRDEQYF
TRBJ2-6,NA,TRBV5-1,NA,TGCGCCAGCACCTCCTCCTTCCTCTCTGGGGCCAACGTCCTGACTTTC,CASTSSFLSGANVLTF
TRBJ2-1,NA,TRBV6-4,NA,TGTGCCAGCAGCCGGGGAGACCACAATGAGCAGTTCTTC,CASSRGDHNEQFF
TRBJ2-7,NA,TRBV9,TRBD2,TGTGCCAGCAGCGCCGGGAGCGGGGCCGACTCCTACGAGCAGTACTTC,CASSAGSGADSYEQYF
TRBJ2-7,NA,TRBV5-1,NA,TGCGCCAGCAGCTTGGGCCAGGGCTCCTACGAGCAGTACTTC,CASSLGQGSYEQYF
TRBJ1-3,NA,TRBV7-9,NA,TGTGCCAGCAGCTCCCATGCCCTTCCCAGCTCTGGAAACACCATATATTTT,CASSSHALPSSGNTIYF
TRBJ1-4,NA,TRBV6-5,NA,TGTGCCAGCAGGAGCTACCACCAAAAACTGTTTTTT,CASRSYHQKLFF
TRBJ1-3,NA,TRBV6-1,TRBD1,TGTGCCAGCACACTAGACAGGGACTCTGGAAACACCATATATTTT,CASTLDRDSGNTIYF
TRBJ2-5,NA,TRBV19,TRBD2,TGTGCCAGTAGTAAAATAGCGGGGGGCCTGGAGACCCAGTACTTC,CASSKIAGGLETQYF
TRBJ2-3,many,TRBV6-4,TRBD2,TGTGCCAGCAGTACACTAGCGGAAGCAGATACGCAGTATTTT,CASSTLAEADTQYF
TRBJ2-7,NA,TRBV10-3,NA,TGTGCCATCAGTGAGTCTCCAGGTTCGACCTACGAGCAGTACTTC,CAISESPGSTYEQYF
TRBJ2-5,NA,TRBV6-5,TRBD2,TGTGCCAGCAGTTACTCGGGGGGGGTCCAAGAGACCCAGTACTTC,CASSYSGGVQETQYF
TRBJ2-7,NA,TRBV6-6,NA,TGTGCCAGCAGCCCTAACTCCGGGACATTCTTCGAGCAGTACTTC,CASSPNSGTFFEQYF
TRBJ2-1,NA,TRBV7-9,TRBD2,TGTGCCTCCTCGGGGGGGCGAGAGCAGTTCTTC,CASSGGREQFF